Listed below are T cell receptor beta chains from one sample, sequenced in a study of shared clonotypes between healthy human individuals. Some clones are missing from TCRdb's copy, which holds only in-frame ones; the method was immunoSEQ multiplex PCR. The top ten hold 0.5% to 0.65% of the sample, which has 900,000 to 1,200,000 clones, 75% to 80% seen once. Sequencing was done on a sample of memory CD4+ T cells from PBMCs. These receptors came from a man aged 18 to 35 in good health. Some clones in this sample may be carry-over from other donors' samples. Both conserved end residues are part of each CDR3. D genes are given only for firm matches. The size field is filled for only some rows; it gives once, few, many or a size class.

>TRBJ2-7|-|TRBV6-1|-
CASSTTAGSYEQYF
TGTGCCAGCAGTACCACAGCAGGATCCTACGAGCAGTACTTC
>TRBJ1-4|once|TRBV27|TRBD1
CASSRGQVGEKLFF
TGTGCCAGCAGCCGAGGACAGGTGGGCGAAAAACTGTTTTTT
>TRBJ1-5|-|TRBV6-5|-
CASSTHGNQPQHF
TGTGCCAGCAGTACACATGGAAATCAGCCCCAGCATTTT
>TRBJ2-3|-|TRBV4-3|-
CASASTGRTDTQYF
TGCGCCAGCGCCTCTACTGGGCGCACAGATACGCAGTATTTT
>TRBJ1-5|-|TRBV11-1|TRBD1
CASSLEAGGQPQHF
TGTGCCAGCAGCTTAGAGGCAGGGGGTCAGCCCCAGCATTTT
>TRBJ1-1|-|TRBV5-1|-
CASSPTRGSSMNTEAFF
TGCGCCAGCAGCCCAACCAGGGGCTCGTCCATGAACACTGAAGCTTTCTTT
>TRBJ2-5|-|TRBV11-2|TRBD2
CASSHLSGRGGETQYF
TGTGCCAGCAGCCACCTTAGCGGGAGAGGGGGAGAGACCCAGTACTTC
>TRBJ2-7|-|TRBV7-3|-
CASSQSANYEQYF
TGTGCCAGCAGCCAATCTGCGAATTACGAGCAGTACTTC
>TRBJ1-6|-|TRBV7-2|TRBD1
CASTDRGSSPLHF
TGTGCCAGCACGGACAGGGGTTCATCACCCCTCCACTTT
>TRBJ2-1|once|TRBV5-1|-
CASSLGDYNEQFF
TGCGCCAGCAGCTTGGGGGATTACAATGAGCAGTTCTTC
>TRBJ2-7|-|TRBV6-6|TRBD1
CASSIQQGYEQYF
TGTGCCAGCAGCATCCAACAGGGGTACGAGCAGTACTTC
>TRBJ2-3|once|TRBV10-1|-
CASGGGHTQYF
TGCGCCAGCGGCGGGGGCCATACGCAGTATTTT
>TRBJ2-2|-|TRBV4-1|TRBD1
CASSQTGQGDTGELFF
TGCGCCAGCAGCCAAACGGGACAGGGGGACACCGGGGAGCTGTTTTTT
>TRBJ2-7|-|TRBV7-2|-
CASSLGGSGTYEQYF
TGTGCCAGCAGCTTAGGAGGGTCGGGGACCTACGAGCAGTACTTC
>TRBJ2-5|-|TRBV27|TRBD2
CASSSRRPTSGIETQYF
TGTGCCAGCAGTTCCCGCCGCCCGACTAGCGGGATAGAGACCCAGTACTTC
>TRBJ1-2|few|TRBV7-9|-
CASSGENYGYTF
TGTGCCAGCAGCGGGGAGAACTATGGCTACACCTTC
>TRBJ2-7|-|TRBV29-1|TRBD2
CSVKGGSGGSLLREQYF
TGCAGCGTTAAAGGGGGTAGCGGGGGTTCCCTATTGAGAGAGCAGTACTTC
>TRBJ2-1|-|TRBV4-2|TRBD2
CASSPRAGGRNDEQFF
TGTGCCAGCAGCCCAAGAGCGGGAGGGCGGAACGATGAGCAGTTCTTC
>TRBJ2-7|few|TRBV6-6|TRBD1
CASSLDRGRSYEQYF
TGTGCCAGCAGTTTAGACAGGGGGCGATCATACGAGCAGTACTTC
>TRBJ2-7|once|TRBV7-3|TRBD1
CASSFGTGGPLEQYF
TGTGCCAGCAGCTTTGGGACAGGGGGACCTCTCGAGCAGTACTTC
>TRBJ2-7|-|TRBV27|-
CASTPRGGSYEQYF
TGTGCCAGCACCCCCAGGGGGGGATCCTACGAGCAGTACTTC
>TRBJ2-6|-|TRBV7-2|-
CASSNKALSSGANVLTF
TGTGCCAGCAGCAACAAAGCTCTGAGCTCTGGGGCCAACGTCCTGACTTTC
>TRBJ1-2|-|TRBV6-4|TRBD1
CASRIGQGENYGYTF
TGTGCCAGCAGGATCGGACAGGGGGAAAACTATGGCTACACCTTC
>TRBJ2-3|-|TRBV7-2|TRBD2
CASSTGTSGSTDTQYF
TGTGCCAGCAGCACCGGGACTAGCGGGAGCACAGATACGCAGTATTTT
>TRBJ1-1|-|TRBV5-1|-
CASSVTVNTEAFF
TGCGCCAGCAGCGTTACGGTGAACACTGAAGCTTTCTTT
>TRBJ2-3|-|TRBV5-1|-
CASSLSTGITDTQYF
TGCGCCAGCAGCTTGAGCACAGGAATCACAGATACGCAGTATTTT
>TRBJ1-4|-|TRBV6-5|TRBD1
CASSSGGAGEKLFF
TGTGCCAGCAGTTCAGGGGGCGCGGGGGAAAAACTGTTTTTT
>TRBJ2-7|once|TRBV5-6|-
CASSLGPRDEQYF
TGTGCCAGCAGCTTGGGCCCCCGCGACGAGCAGTACTTC
>TRBJ2-3|-|TRBV25-1|TRBD2
CASSYSGGTDTQYF
TGTGCCAGCAGTTATAGCGGGGGCACAGATACGCAGTATTTT
>TRBJ2-2|once|TRBV4-2|-
CASSRRMSGDLKGELFF
TGTGCCAGCAGCAGAAGGATGTCGGGGGACCTCAAAGGGGAGCTGTTTTTT
>TRBJ2-7|once|TRBV28|-
CASSLSTAGYEQYF
TGTGCCAGCAGTTTATCGACGGCTGGTTACGAGCAGTACTTC
>TRBJ2-7|-|TRBV6-1|TRBD1
CASSARQGSSYEQYF
TGTGCCAGCAGCGCGAGACAGGGCAGCTCCTACGAGCAGTACTTC
>TRBJ1-3|-|TRBV18|TRBD1
CASSPSSPGQGPSGNTIYF
TGTGCCAGCTCGCCGAGCAGCCCAGGACAGGGGCCCTCTGGAAACACCATATATTTT
>TRBJ2-3|few|TRBV10-1|TRBD2
CASILTPSGRTDTQYF
TGCGCCAGCATACTCACACCTAGCGGGAGGACAGATACGCAGTATTTT